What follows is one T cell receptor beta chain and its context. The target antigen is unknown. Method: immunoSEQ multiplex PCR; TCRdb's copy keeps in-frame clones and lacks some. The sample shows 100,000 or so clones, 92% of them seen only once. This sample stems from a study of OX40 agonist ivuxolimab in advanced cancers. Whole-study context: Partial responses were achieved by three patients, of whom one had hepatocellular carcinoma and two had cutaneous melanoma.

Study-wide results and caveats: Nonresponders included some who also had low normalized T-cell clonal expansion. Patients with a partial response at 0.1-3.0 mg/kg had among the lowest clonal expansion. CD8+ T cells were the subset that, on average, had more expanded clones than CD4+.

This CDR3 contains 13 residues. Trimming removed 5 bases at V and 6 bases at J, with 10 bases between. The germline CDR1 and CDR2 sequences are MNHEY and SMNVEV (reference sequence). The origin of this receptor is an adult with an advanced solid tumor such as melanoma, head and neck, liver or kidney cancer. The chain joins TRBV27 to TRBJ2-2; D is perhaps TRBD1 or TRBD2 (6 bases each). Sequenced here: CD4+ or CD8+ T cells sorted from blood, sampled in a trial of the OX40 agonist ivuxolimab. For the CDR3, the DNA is TGTGCCAGCAGTCCTGGGGGGCCCGGGGAGCTGTTTTTT. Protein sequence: CASSPGGPGELFF.